The subject of this entry is one TCR beta chain. Its target is unknown. Mouse names are used for the genes. The missing CDR3 end, 1 residue past where the read stops, is filled in from the germline J gene. V gave up 3 bases and J gave up 0 bases, with 7 bases separating them. The CDR3 loop spans 14 amino acids. Per the germline V gene, CDR1 is KGHPV and CDR2 is FQNQEV (reference sequence). Clones were sequenced by immunoSEQ multiplex PCR, and TCRdb holds only the in-frame ones, with some missing. The table has more than 5,000 clones, 51% seen once. This entry is derived from a study of tissue T cells after allogeneic stem cell transplantation. Findings and limits, study-wide: Within patients, tissue anatomy strongly shaped TCR repertoire composition.

As to time point: mouse harvest day 7 after allogeneic transplant. Each mouse received 10^7 T-cell-depleted marrow cells plus 10^6 splenic CD5+ T cells by tail vein. Tissues came from B6→BALB/c major-mismatch GVHD mice at day 7 or 14. The chain recombines TRBV26 with TRBJ2-3; D is uncertain. Sequenced: gut tissue. This receptor was identified in a female BALB/c mouse given C57BL/6 T cells with graft-versus-host disease after an allogeneic hematopoietic cell transplant. The covered CDR3 bases are TGTGCCAGCAGTCTATTCGCTAGTGCAGAAACGCTGTAT. This sequence encodes CASSLFASAETLY. The CDR3, in full, reads CASSLFASAETLYF.